This TCR beta chain was recorded in a study of blood T cell repertoires in COVID-19 (TCRdb year 2020). Broadly, across the study: Samples from collaborators originated in the United States, Italy and Spain and spanned both the acute and convalescent phases of COVID-19. The prospective study material was composed of cDNA or gDNA derived from T cells, B-cell-depleted T cells, or PBMCs. Subjects who had been exposed to COVID-19, were actively infected with it, or had recovered from it provided the deeply sampled blood TCRbeta repertoires that made up the dataset. A freely available public database, intended as a resource for researchers studying the immune response to SARS-CoV-2, is where the repertoires were released. Samples were obtained from the ongoing ImmuneRACE study (first 160 participants) and from over a thousand subjects provided by 6 global collaborators. A de-identified subject ID, COVID-19 status, age in years and sex were almost always included in the sample metadata. Where HLA class I and class II types were available, the types were taken from metadata supplied by the sample provider, not from assay-based typing.

Collaborating institutions collected whole blood in K2EDTA tubes following their own protocols. For TCRbeta analysis, collaborator samples were shipped as frozen whole blood, as isolated PBMCs, or as DNA extracted from either sample type. Here V drops 6 bases and J drops 4 bases, and the junction holds 11 bases not matched to any gene. From a lookup of the germline V gene (reference sequence), CDR1 and CDR2 are MNHEY and SMNVEV. The CDR3 runs 17 residues from the cysteine to the phenylalanine. CDR3 DNA only is kept here, 51 bases in frame from base 1. TCRbeta CDR3 regions were amplified from genomic DNA using the immunoSEQ Assay, a bias-controlled multiplex PCR. Per the original workflow: Nucleated cell counts per sample were estimated from amplification of reference gene primers within the assay. To quantify the absolute abundance of each unique TCRbeta CDR3 rearrangement, sequence reads were collapsed and filtered. For each sample, productive Simpson clonality was calculated as the square root of Simpson's diversity index over productive rearrangements. Sourced from immuneACCESS, this table was stored by TCRdb with only in-frame sequences that have V and J called. A share of the clones is absent; for the studies checked, an unresolved V gene accounts for under half, and the remainder has no known explanation. V, J and clone size are taken as reported in that table, and D and trimming were inferred from the DNA itself. The sample table lists a few hundred thousand clones, approximately 85% of them with a count of one. Clones ranked in the top ten supply roughly an eighth of the sample.

The paper as a whole reports these results and caveats: How much clinical and demographic metadata was included differed by source and by participant, and the metadata was provided uncurated.

This clone was observed once. It has no known antigen specificity. No base quality information exists; no much larger clone differs at one position. The chain is made from TRBV27 and TRBJ2-3, and TRBD1 matches 12 of the central bases. This TCR was recovered from a man of 80 years or more with acute or convalescent COVID-19. Sequencing was done on a sample of peripheral blood. CDR3 region: CASRPPRDRGQSDTQYF. The nucleotide sequence reads TGTGCCAGCAGACCCCCCCGGGACAGGGGGCAATCAGATACGCAGTATTTT.